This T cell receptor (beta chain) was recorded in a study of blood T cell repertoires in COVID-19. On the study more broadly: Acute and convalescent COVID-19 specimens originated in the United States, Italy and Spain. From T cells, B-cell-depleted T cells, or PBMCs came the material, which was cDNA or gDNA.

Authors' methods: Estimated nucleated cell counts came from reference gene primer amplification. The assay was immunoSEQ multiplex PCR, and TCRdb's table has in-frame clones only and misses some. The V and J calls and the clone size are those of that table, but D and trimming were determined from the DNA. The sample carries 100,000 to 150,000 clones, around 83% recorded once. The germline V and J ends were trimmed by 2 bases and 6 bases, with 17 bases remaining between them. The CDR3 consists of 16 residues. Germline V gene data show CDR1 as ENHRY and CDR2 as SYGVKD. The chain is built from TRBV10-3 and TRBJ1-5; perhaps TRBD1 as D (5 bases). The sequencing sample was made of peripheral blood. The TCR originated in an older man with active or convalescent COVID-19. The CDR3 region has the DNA TGTGCCATCAGTGAGGGTGCGGGGGGGTTCGGTCAGCCCCAGCATTTT. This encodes CAISEGAGGFGQPQHF.